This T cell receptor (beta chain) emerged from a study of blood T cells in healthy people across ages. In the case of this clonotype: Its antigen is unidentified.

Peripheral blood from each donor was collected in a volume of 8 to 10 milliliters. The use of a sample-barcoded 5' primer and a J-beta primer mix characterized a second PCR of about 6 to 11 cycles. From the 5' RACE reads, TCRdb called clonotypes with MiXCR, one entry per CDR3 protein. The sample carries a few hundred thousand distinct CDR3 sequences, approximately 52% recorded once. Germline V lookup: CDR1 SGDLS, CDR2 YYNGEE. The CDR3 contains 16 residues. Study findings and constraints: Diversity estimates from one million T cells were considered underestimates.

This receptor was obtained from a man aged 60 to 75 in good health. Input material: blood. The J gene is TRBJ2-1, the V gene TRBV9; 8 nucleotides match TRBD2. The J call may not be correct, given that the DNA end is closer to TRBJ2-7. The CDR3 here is CASSAQRGFSYNEQYF. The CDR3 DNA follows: TGTGCCAGCAGCGCCCAGCGGGGGTTCTCCTACAATGAGCAGTACTTC.